This is a list of T cell receptor beta chains from one sample in a study of neurological immune-mediated disorders. Via MiXCR, TCRdb re-called the 5' RACE reads, giving one row per CDR3 protein. The table includes tens of thousands of distinct CDR3 sequences, roughly 9.9% detected once. Sequenced: PBMCs. The receptors were sampled from a man in his fifties in good health. CDR3s include the opening cysteine and the closing phenylalanine or tryptophan. The D gene is left open where the match is weak. Only some rows state a clone size, as once, few, many or a class for expanded clones.

TRBV7-2	NA	many	TRBJ2-3	TGTGCCAGCAGTGTGCGGTACACAGATACGCAGTATTTT	CASSVRYTDTQYF
TRBV4-3	NA	many	TRBJ1-1	TGCGCCAGCAGCCAAGGCCTCGGGCCTCGGGGATTGGCTTTCTTT	CASSQGLGPRGLAFF
TRBV7-2	NA	many	TRBJ1-5	TGTGCCAGCAGCTTTGGCAGTCTAAGCAATCAGCCCCAGCATTTT	CASSFGSLSNQPQHF
TRBV7-9	NA	many	TRBJ1-5	TGTGCCAGCAGCCAGACAGGTGATCAGCCCCAGCATTTT	CASSQTGDQPQHF
TRBV7-9	NA	many	TRBJ2-7	TGTGCCAGCAGCCCCGTGGGGTGGGGGCAGACCTACGAGCAGTACTTC	CASSPVGWGQTYEQYF
TRBV10-3	TRBD2	many	TRBJ2-1	TGTGCCATCAGTGAGGTGGGGGGGGGAAATGAGCAGTTCTTC	CAISEVGGGNEQFF
TRBV12-3/TRBV12-4	TRBD2	many	TRBJ2-3	TGTGCCAGCAGTCCCACGGAGCGGGGGGGCGGTACGCAGTATTTT	CASSPTERGGGTQYF
TRBV20-1	NA	many	TRBJ2-4	TGCAGTGCTGTCTATTCCCAGATTCAGTACTTC	CSAVYSQIQYF
TRBV7-3	TRBD2	many	TRBJ2-1	TGTGCCAGCAGCTTATTGTTAGCGGGGAACAATGAGCAGTTCTTC	CASSLLLAGNNEQFF
TRBV20-1	NA	NA	TRBJ2-3	TGCAGTGCTAGAGAAGTAGGATATACGCAGTATTTT	CSAREVGYTQYF
TRBV28	TRBD2	many	TRBJ2-5	TGTGCCAGTGCCCAAGAAGTCGTAGCGGGGGGCAGAACGGCCCAGTACTTC	CASAQEVVAGGRTAQYF
TRBV10-3	TRBD1	NA	TRBJ2-3	TGTGCCATCAAAGACAGGGACACAGATACGCAGTATTTT	CAIKDRDTDTQYF
TRBV5-1	NA	many	TRBJ1-1	TGCGCCAGCAGCTTGGACGTAGGCACTGAAGCTTTCTTT	CASSLDVGTEAFF
TRBV6-5	TRBD2	many	TRBJ2-1	TGTGCCAGTAGGCCTCTAAGCGGGAGTTTCTCCTACAATGAGCAGTTCTTC	CASRPLSGSFSYNEQFF
TRBV28	NA	many	TRBJ1-1	TGTGCCAGCAGGACCCGTACAGATGAAGCTTTCTTT	CASRTRTDEAFF
TRBV5-5	NA	many	TRBJ1-6	TGTGCCAGCAGCCGGTGGGGATCCTATAATTCACCCCTCCACTTT	CASSRWGSYNSPLHF
TRBV12-3/TRBV12-4	NA	many	TRBJ1-1	TGTGCCAGCAGCTGGGTGGGTGTGGACACTGAAGCTTTCTTT	CASSWVGVDTEAFF
TRBV7-9	NA	many	TRBJ1-5	TGTGCCAGCAGCTTCCAGGAGAGTCAGCCCCAGCATTTT	CASSFQESQPQHF
TRBV10-3	TRBD1	few	TRBJ2-4	TGTGCCATCAGTTCGGGACAGGACGAGTACTTC	CAISSGQDEYF
TRBV4-3	NA	NA	TRBJ2-1	TGCGCCAGCAGCCAAGGGTTCCAGGGGAAGGTCCACTACAATGAGCAGTTCTTC	CASSQGFQGKVHYNEQFF
TRBV5-1	TRBD1	many	TRBJ2-7	TGCGCCAGCAGCTTGGGGGACAGGTCCTACGAGCAGTACTTC	CASSLGDRSYEQYF
TRBV18	NA	many	TRBJ2-6	TGTGCCAGCTCACCACCGGGAGGCTTTGGGGCCAACGTCCTGACTTTC	CASSPPGGFGANVLTF
TRBV29-1	TRBD1	many	TRBJ2-1	TGCAGCGCCCGGACAGGGGGGACCAATGAGCAGTTCTTC	CSARTGGTNEQFF
TRBV28	NA	many	TRBJ2-5	TGTGCCAGCAGGAGCCCGTACCAAGAGACCCAGTACTTC	CASRSPYQETQYF
TRBV20-1	NA	many	TRBJ2-3	TGCAGTGCCCCCGCCGGGAGCGCAGATACGCAGTATTTT	CSAPAGSADTQYF
TRBV12-3/TRBV12-4	TRBD2	once	TRBJ2-1	TGTGCCAGTAGACCCGGGACTAGCGTGCATGAGCAGTTCTTC	CASRPGTSVHEQFF
TRBV18	TRBD1	many	TRBJ1-4	TGTGCCAGCTCACCAGGACAGGGGCTTTCTAATGAAAAACTGTTTTTT	CASSPGQGLSNEKLFF
TRBV9	TRBD1	many	TRBJ1-5	TGTGCCAGCAGCGTAGGGACAGGGGTCGGCAATCAGCCCCAGCATTTT	CASSVGTGVGNQPQHF
TRBV6-5	TRBD2	NA	TRBJ2-2	TGTGCCAGCAGCCGCGGGACTAGCGGCACCGGGGAGCTGTTTTTT	CASSRGTSGTGELFF
TRBV7-2	NA	many	TRBJ1-2	TGTGCCAGCAGCTTAGTAGGGGTTAACTATGGCTACACCTTC	CASSLVGVNYGYTF
TRBV18	TRBD2	many	TRBJ2-1	TGTGCCAGCTCACCACAGGTACCCTACGGGACTAGCAACAATGAGCAGTTCTTC	CASSPQVPYGTSNNEQFF
TRBV15	NA	NA	TRBJ2-1	TGTGCCACCTTAGGGACTTCACCACCGTACAATGAGCAGTTCTTC	CATLGTSPPYNEQFF
TRBV5-1	NA	NA	TRBJ2-1	TGCGCCAGCAGCTTCACATGGACCTCAACGAACTCCTACAATGAGCAGTTCTTC	CASSFTWTSTNSYNEQFF
TRBV28	NA	many	TRBJ2-7	TGTGCCAGCAGTTTTGGTGGGTCGGTCCACGAGCAGTACTTC	CASSFGGSVHEQYF
TRBV6-5	NA	many	TRBJ2-7	TGTGCCAGCAGTTCCCATTACGAGCAGTACTTC	CASSSHYEQYF
TRBV5-1	NA	many	TRBJ2-7	TGCGCCAGCAGCCCCCAAGGAGGCGCGTCCTACGAGCAGTACTTC	CASSPQGGASYEQYF
TRBV7-2	NA	many	TRBJ1-1	TGTGCCAGCAGCTCACGCGGCGCGGGGAACACTGAAGCTTTCTTT	CASSSRGAGNTEAFF
TRBV29-1	TRBD2	many	TRBJ2-7	TGCAGCGTTGCGGCTAGCGGGAGCCTCAACGAGCAGTACTTC	CSVAASGSLNEQYF
TRBV20-1	TRBD1	many	TRBJ2-3	TGCAGTGCTAGAGATCCTAGGACAGGGGCCCTCACAGATACGCAGTATTTT	CSARDPRTGALTDTQYF
TRBV28	NA	many	TRBJ2-7	TGTGCCAGCACCCTCCCGGGCAGCTCCTACGAGCAGTACTTC	CASTLPGSSYEQYF
TRBV20-1	TRBD2	many	TRBJ2-1	TGCAGTGCTAGACCCCTGCCTAGCGGGAGTCTGTTCTTC	CSARPLPSGSLFF
TRBV5-1	NA	many	TRBJ2-7	TGCGCCAGCAGCTTGTTGTATCCCCCCTACTCCTACGAGCAGTACTTC	CASSLLYPPYSYEQYF
TRBV19	NA	few	TRBJ1-4	TGTGCCAGTAGCCCCATAATCGGGAAACTGTTTTTT	CASSPIIGKLFF
TRBV19	NA	NA	TRBJ1-1	TGTGCCAGTAGTCCCCATGGGGGAGCCATGAACACTGAAGCTTTCTTT	CASSPHGGAMNTEAFF